Here is one TCR beta chain with its context. The antigen this receptor binds is unknown. Per-nucleotide qualities are absent, and no much larger clonotype sits a single base away. These data belong to a study of T cells in Graves' hyperthyroidism and ophthalmopathy (dated by TCRdb to about 2019). Background for the entire study: TCR V-J signatures able to tell the groups apart were searched for in a discovery cohort of 90 to 100 patients, of whom 43 had Graves' ophthalmopathy and more than 55 had stable Graves' hyperthyroidism. An independent validation cohort of under 20 hyperthyroidism patients and approximately 16 patients who later progressed to ophthalmopathy tested prospective prediction of ophthalmopathy. The 100 discovery patients were divided at random into training and test sets in a 7:3 ratio. In addition, the study compared T-cell repertoires in thyroid tissue and in blood from five to seven Graves' hyperthyroidism patients. Once sampling was done, hyperthyroidism patients were given methimazole at a starting dose of 30 mg daily, whereas ophthalmopathy patients were given high-dose intravenous methylprednisolone. The paper describes TCR Vbeta CDR3 sequencing of 120 to 150 peripheral blood samples, made up of fewer than 50 ophthalmopathy patients, roughly 80 hyperthyroidism patients and 17 progressor patients. Broad study findings and their caveats: In validation, the model predicted progression to ophthalmopathy a median of roughly six months before onset, with 65% to 71% sensitivity and just under 75% specificity. Most expanded thyroid clonotypes (frequency above 0.001) were also detected in blood, suggesting blood repertoires may reflect thyroid immune responses. In cross-validation, a model built on a 13 V-J signature told ophthalmopathy apart from stable hyperthyroidism with 87.88% sensitivity and roughly 83% specificity, and in testing the same model reached 80%/75%. Sample size was not statistically predetermined, and blinding of investigators to group allocation was not performed.

The germline V gene supplies CDR1 MGHDK and CDR2 SYGVNS. Reading from cysteine to phenylalanine, the CDR3 counts 18 amino acids. Solely the CDR3 DNA is kept, with 54 bases framed from the first base. V is clipped by 5 bases and J by 7 bases, and the sequence between their germline boundaries is 24 bases long. Amplification of TCR beta CDR3 regions was carried out from RNA transcripts. A first-round RT-PCR of the TCR CDR3 used the HTBI primer set with the Qiagen OneStep RT-PCR kit. Libraries were constructed in a second round of multiplex PCR, after which size selection and purification were carried out. Sequencing of the libraries was done on an Illumina HiSeq2000 using paired-end 100 bp reads. The paper's processing steps were these. Raw data were processed with SOAPnuke, discarding reads with adapters, uncalled bases, mean Phred below 15, or no exact constant-primer or identifier match. High-quality paired reads were merged with COPE v1.2.5, and unique nucleotide sequences were defined as clonotypes. MiTCR v1.1 was used to align the clonotypes against IMGT TRBV, TRBD and TRBJ reference segments. The analysis was restricted to V-J combinations with a frequency above 0.0001, which together covered just over 99% of the repertoires. A TCS score was defined as the ratio of F50 (clonal expansion) to E x V (chaos), with BLOSUM62-based TCRdist applied between CDR3 peptides within each V-J. Welch's t-statistics and random forest reduced roughly 530 V-J features to some 14, which were used in a naive Bayes classifier (R e1071). TCRdb reworked the public reads: Q25 trimming with fastp, MiXCR clone assembly, productive beta chains retained. A single entry per CDR3 protein holds the most common genes and DNA from its merged rows. These V and J calls originate from TCRdb's pipeline instead of the authors' own analysis. Within this sample are approximately 590,000 distinct CDR3 sequences, with more than 45% of them counted one time only. The ten top clones hold approximately 8.2% of the sample.

Stable Graves' hyperthyroidism was defined as no progression to ophthalmopathy during 18 months of follow-up. Hyperthyroidism patients were newly diagnosed, with disease duration under 2 months, and aged 18 to 65 years. The study excluded patients with uncontrolled infections, other autoimmune diseases, pregnancy or lactation. Diagnoses were based on clinical symptoms, serum thyroxine and TRAb, thyroid ultrasound and orbital computed tomography. Total RNA was extracted with Trizol reagent, and quality was checked on an Agilent 2100 Bioanalyzer. The sequence links TRBV25-1 to TRBJ1-6, with TRBD1 perhaps the D gene, on 6 matching bases. The receptor comes from a woman between 18 and 29 years old with Graves' hyperthyroidism. Donor details come from another sample of the same person, matched by shared clones. The sample taken for sequencing was peripheral blood or thyroid tissue (not recorded which). The bases read TGTGCCAGCAGTCCCTCGACGACAGGCCTCCTGCTCAATTCACCCCTCCACTTT. This gives the protein CASSPSTTGLLLNSPLHF.